These T cell receptor beta chains were read from a single sample in a study of T cells in tuberculosis. Some clones are missing from TCRdb's copy, which holds only in-frame ones; the method was immunoSEQ multiplex PCR. The repertoire holds 30,000 to 35,000 clones, around 93% seen once, with approximately 2.2% in the top ten. Sequencing used PBMCs, obtained at tuberculosis diagnosis. The source of these receptors is an adult with tuberculosis. Each CDR3 is given with its conserved first and last residue. A D gene is named only where the DNA matches it firmly. Clone sizes are given selectively: once, few, many, or a class where the clone is expanded.

clone size	J gene	V gene	CDR3 length	D gene	CDR3 protein	CDR3 DNA
.	TRBJ1-3	TRBV6-5	15	.	CASTSDPRGGNTIYF	TGTGCCAGCACTTCGGATCCCAGAGGAGGAAACACCATATATTTT
few	TRBJ2-4	TRBV4-1	17	.	CASSARQEGVAKNIQYF	TGCGCCAGCAGCGCCCGACAGGAAGGAGTAGCCAAAAACATTCAGTACTTC
once	TRBJ1-4	TRBV11-2	14	.	CASSLGVGVGKLFF	TGTGCCAGCAGCTTAGGAGTAGGGGTAGGAAAACTGTTTTTT
.	TRBJ2-3	TRBV15	13	.	CATSSRPAGTQYF	TGTGCCACCAGCAGCCGCCCGGCGGGCACGCAGTATTTT
.	TRBJ2-1	TRBV6-1	15	.	CASTIVIGGYNEQFF	TGTGCCAGCACTATAGTGATCGGGGGATACAATGAGCAGTTCTTC
.	TRBJ1-1	TRBV19	13	.	CASSIKIDREAFF	TGTGCCAGTAGTATCAAAATCGACAGAGAAGCTTTCTTT
.	TRBJ2-5	TRBV18	14	TRBD1	CASSRDRGQETQYF	TGTGCCAGCTCACGGGACAGGGGGCAAGAGACCCAGTACTTC
.	TRBJ1-2	TRBV30	12	.	CAWNPGGYGYTF	TGTGCTTGGAACCCCGGAGGGTATGGCTACACCTTC
.	TRBJ1-5	TRBV6-6	15	.	CASSSYVDSNQPQHF	TGTGCCAGCAGTAGCTATGTAGATAGCAATCAGCCCCAGCATTTT
.	TRBJ2-2	TRBV7-3	16	.	CASSASGQLNTGELFF	TGTGCCAGCAGCGCCTCAGGACAGTTGAACACCGGGGAGCTGTTTTTT
.	TRBJ1-6	TRBV6-5	14	.	CATSGLSGSSPLHF	TGTGCCACCTCAGGCTTGAGTGGGAGTTCACCCCTCCACTTT
.	TRBJ2-1	TRBV2	13	TRBD1	CASSVQGVNEQFF	TGTGCCAGCAGTGTTCAGGGGGTCAATGAGCAGTTCTTC
.	TRBJ1-5	TRBV6-6	12	.	CASSGGNQPQHF	TGTGCCAGCAGCGGGGGGAATCAGCCCCAGCATTTT
.	TRBJ2-6	TRBV6-1	14	.	CASSLTGRANVLTF	TGTGCCAGCAGTCTAACAGGTCGGGCCAACGTCCTGACTTTC
once	TRBJ2-7	TRBV15	13	.	CATSRDTTYEQYF	TGTGCCACCAGCAGAGATACTACCTACGAGCAGTACTTC
.	TRBJ2-1	TRBV6-1	15	.	CASRPGYSANNEQFF	TGTGCCAGCAGACCAGGGTATTCGGCAAACAATGAGCAGTTCTTC
.	TRBJ1-2	TRBV9	20	TRBD1	CASSVAPYDDYRGVNYGYTF	TGTGCCAGCAGCGTAGCGCCATATGATGATTACAGGGGAGTGAACTATGGCTACACCTTC
.	TRBJ1-2	TRBV5-1	13	.	CASSLDGDYGYTF	TGCGCCAGCAGCTTGGACGGGGACTATGGCTACACCTTC
.	TRBJ2-1	TRBV6-1	15	.	CASSVQGGSYNEQFF	TGTGCCAGCAGTGTGCAGGGAGGCTCCTACAATGAGCAGTTCTTC
.	TRBJ1-3	TRBV18	14	.	CASSPSGLRNTIYF	TGTGCCAGCTCACCGTCGGGACTACGAAACACCATATATTTT
.	TRBJ2-2	TRBV11-2	16	TRBD2	CASSVIAGAYTGELFF	TGTGCCAGCAGCGTAATAGCGGGGGCATACACCGGGGAGCTGTTTTTT
.	TRBJ2-1	TRBV19	14	TRBD1	CATLGRQGSNEQFF	TGTGCCACACTCGGGAGACAGGGGAGCAATGAGCAGTTCTTC
.	TRBJ2-3	TRBV6-5	15	.	CASSYSGGRTDTQYF	TGTGCCAGCAGTTACTCCGGGGGTCGAACAGATACGCAGTATTTT
.	TRBJ2-3	TRBV5-1	15	TRBD2	CASSLVGGGTDTQYF	TGCGCCAGCAGCTTGGTCGGGGGGGGCACAGATACGCAGTATTTT
.	TRBJ1-6	TRBV27	15	TRBD1	CASSLGQGGWSPLHF	TGTGCCAGCAGTTTAGGACAGGGAGGGTGGTCACCCCTCCACTTT
.	TRBJ1-1	TRBV6-6	12	.	CASSFIGAEAFF	TGTGCCAGCAGTTTCATAGGGGCTGAAGCTTTCTTT
.	TRBJ2-4	TRBV18	15	.	CASSPIRTDKNIQYF	TGTGCCAGCTCACCAATCCGGACAGATAAAAACATTCAGTACTTC
.	TRBJ2-3	TRBV11-2	16	TRBD2	CASSGKAGVSTDTQYF	TGTGCCAGCAGCGGGAAAGCGGGGGTCAGCACAGATACGCAGTATTTT
.	TRBJ1-1	TRBV15	18	.	CATSRDPMRAFTNTEAFF	TGTGCCACCAGCAGAGATCCAATGAGGGCCTTTACGAACACTGAAGCTTTCTTT
.	TRBJ2-1	TRBV15	16	TRBD1	CATSRERDRGYNEQFF	TGTGCCACCAGCAGAGAGCGGGACAGGGGCTACAATGAGCAGTTCTTC
.	TRBJ1-3	TRBV5-1	16	TRBD1	CASSLGGSYSGNTIYF	TGCGCCAGCAGCTTAGGGGGCAGCTACTCTGGAAACACCATATATTTT
once	TRBJ2-7	TRBV6-5	11	.	CASSYGQEQYF	TGTGCCAGCAGTTACGGGCAAGAGCAGTACTTC
.	TRBJ1-3	TRBV5-6	15	.	CASSLGDNSGNTIYF	TGTGCCAGCAGCTTGGGGGACAACTCTGGAAACACCATATATTTT
.	TRBJ1-2	TRBV5-6	15	.	CASSLGRVSLYGYTF	TGTGCCAGCAGCTTGGGCAGGGTGTCCCTCTATGGCTACACCTTC
.	TRBJ2-5	TRBV9	13	.	CASSAGAVETQYF	TGTGCCAGCAGCGCTGGGGCAGTGGAGACCCAGTACTTC
.	TRBJ1-1	TRBV25-1	16	.	CASSEWASGGDTEAFF	TGTGCCAGCAGTGAATGGGCCTCCGGCGGGGACACTGAAGCTTTCTTT
.	TRBJ2-7	TRBV27	16	TRBD1	CASSPDTTRTGYEQYF	TGTGCCAGCAGTCCAGACACCACCAGGACAGGCTACGAGCAGTACTTC
.	TRBJ1-1	TRBV10-3	15	.	CAISDPGGGGTEAFF	TGTGCCATCAGTGACCCGGGGGGGGGAGGCACTGAAGCTTTCTTT
.	TRBJ2-7	TRBV11-2	10	.	CASSLTEQYF	TGTGCCAGCAGCCTTACTGAGCAGTACTTC